What follows is one T cell receptor (beta chain) and its context. What it binds is unknown. The record originates from a study of blood T cells in healthy people across ages. Study-wide results and limits: Diversity of TCR beta correlated strongly with naive T cell percentage.

The CDR3 spans 15 residues. Germline V gene lookup returns CDR1 SNHLY and CDR2 FYNNEI. V lost 2 bases and J lost 9; bases outside the gene matches: 8. A sample-barcoded 5' primer and a J-beta primer mix were used in a second PCR of about 7 to 12 cycles. TCRdb analysed the 5' RACE reads with MiXCR anew, one entry per CDR3 protein. The sample yields about 780,000 distinct CDR3 sequences, about half seen once. Per sample, extraction of total RNA gave at least 5 micrograms in every case. The chain joins TRBV2 to TRBJ2-1; the match to TRBD2 covers 9 bases. This TCR came from a man older than 75 in good health. Material for sequencing was blood. CDR3 coding DNA: TGTGCCAGCAGTGAATGGGCCAGCGGGGGGCTTGAGCAGTTCTTC. It is translated as CASSEWASGGLEQFF. Looking up the rest from reference TRBV2 and TRBJ2-1 gives the full variable domain: EPEVTQTPSHQVTQMGQEVILRCVPISNHLYFYWYRQILGQKVEFLVSFYNNEISEKSEIFDDQFSVERPDGSNFTLKIRSTKLEDSAMYFCASSEWASGGLEQFFGPGTRLTVL.